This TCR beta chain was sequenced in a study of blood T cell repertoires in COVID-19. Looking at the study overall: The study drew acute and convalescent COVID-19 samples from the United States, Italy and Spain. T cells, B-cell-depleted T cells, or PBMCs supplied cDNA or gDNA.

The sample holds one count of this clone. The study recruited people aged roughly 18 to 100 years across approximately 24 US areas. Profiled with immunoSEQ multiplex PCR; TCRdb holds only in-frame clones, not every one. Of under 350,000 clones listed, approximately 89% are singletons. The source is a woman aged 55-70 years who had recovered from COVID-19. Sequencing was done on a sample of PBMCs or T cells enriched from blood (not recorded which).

The DNA of the CDR3 is TGCGCCAGCAGCCAAGACCTAGGTAATGAAAAACTGTTTTTT. This gives the protein CASSQDLGNEKLFF. V usage is TRBV4-1 and J usage is TRBJ1-4, with D unresolved. The ends were cut back, 0 bases at V and 4 bases at J, with 6 bases in the middle. CDR1 MGHRA and CDR2 YSYEKL come from the germline V gene. This CDR3 comprises 14 residues.